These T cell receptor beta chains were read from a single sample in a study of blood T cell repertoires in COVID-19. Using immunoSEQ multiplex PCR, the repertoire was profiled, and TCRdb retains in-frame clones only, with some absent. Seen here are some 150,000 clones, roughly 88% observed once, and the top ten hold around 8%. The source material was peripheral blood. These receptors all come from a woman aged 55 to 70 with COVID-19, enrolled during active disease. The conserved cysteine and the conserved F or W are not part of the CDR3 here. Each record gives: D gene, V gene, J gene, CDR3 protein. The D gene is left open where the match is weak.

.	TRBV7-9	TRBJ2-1	ASSLSPTRDEQF
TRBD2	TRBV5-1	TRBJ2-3	ASRSYSGERSTDTQY
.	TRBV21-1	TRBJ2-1	ARGGPPDEQF
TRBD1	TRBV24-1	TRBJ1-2	ATSDVDRVYGYT
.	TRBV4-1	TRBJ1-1	ASTTAGYSNTEAF
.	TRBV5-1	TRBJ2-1	ASSTDTYNEQF
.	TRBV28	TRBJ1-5	ASSIDSDNQPQH
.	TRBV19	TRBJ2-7	ASSIGVLGSYEQY
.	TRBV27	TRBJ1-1	ASSSPMSSEAF
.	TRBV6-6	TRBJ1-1	ASSYSDSFGTEAF
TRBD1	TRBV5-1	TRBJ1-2	ASSPEDRDYGYT
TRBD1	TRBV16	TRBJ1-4	ASMGQVQREKLF
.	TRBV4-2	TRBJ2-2	ASSGRDTYTGELF
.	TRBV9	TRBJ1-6	ASSVGTGTSSPLH
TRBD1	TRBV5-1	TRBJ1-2	ASSLLDRENGYT
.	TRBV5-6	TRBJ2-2	ASSPTGFTGELF
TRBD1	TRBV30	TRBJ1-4	AWSAPGQGGQKLF